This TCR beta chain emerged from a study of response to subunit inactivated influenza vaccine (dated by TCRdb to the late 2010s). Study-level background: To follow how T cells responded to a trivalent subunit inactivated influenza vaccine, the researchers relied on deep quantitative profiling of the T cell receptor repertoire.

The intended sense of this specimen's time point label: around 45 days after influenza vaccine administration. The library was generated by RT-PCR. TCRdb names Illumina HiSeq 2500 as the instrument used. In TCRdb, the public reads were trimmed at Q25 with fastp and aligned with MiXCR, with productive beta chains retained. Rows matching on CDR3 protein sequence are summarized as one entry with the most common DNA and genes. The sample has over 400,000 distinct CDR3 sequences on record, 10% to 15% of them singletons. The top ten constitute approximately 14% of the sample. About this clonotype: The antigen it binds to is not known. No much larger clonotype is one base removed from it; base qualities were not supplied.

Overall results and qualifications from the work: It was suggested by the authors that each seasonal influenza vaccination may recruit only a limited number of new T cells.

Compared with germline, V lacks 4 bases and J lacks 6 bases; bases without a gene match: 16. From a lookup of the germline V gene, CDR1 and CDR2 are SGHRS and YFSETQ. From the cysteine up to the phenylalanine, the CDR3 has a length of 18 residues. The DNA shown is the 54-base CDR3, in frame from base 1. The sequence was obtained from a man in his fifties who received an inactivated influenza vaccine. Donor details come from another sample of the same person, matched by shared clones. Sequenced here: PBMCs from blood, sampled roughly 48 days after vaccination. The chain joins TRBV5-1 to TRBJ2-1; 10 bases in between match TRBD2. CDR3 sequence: CASSTLASAGGLVNEQFF. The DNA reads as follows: TGCGCCAGCAGCACCCTAGCGTCAGCGGGGGGGCTCGTCAATGAGCAGTTCTTC.